Listed below are T cell receptor beta chains from one sample, sequenced in a study of control samples from healthy donors and cancer patients. Data came from immunoSEQ multiplex PCR; TCRdb stores just in-frame clones and leaves some out. Of 50,000 or so clones in the sample, about 93% were seen once. The sample comprised PBMCs. The receptor source for this set is a woman aged 45-60 years with head and neck cancer. CDR3s leave out the opening cysteine and the closing phenylalanine or tryptophan.

v_gene,j_gene,CDR3aa
TRBV5-1,TRBJ2-7,ASSLAASGRGEQY
TRBV11-2,TRBJ1-4,ASSSLGGLGKELF
TRBV27,TRBJ1-4,ASSSSRPNTTNEKLF
TRBV11-1,TRBJ1-5,ASSLTGTGAPQH
TRBV24-1,TRBJ2-5,ATAFGTSGIETQY
TRBV4-2,TRBJ1-2,ASSQEPGTNYGYT
TRBV5-1,TRBJ2-1,ASSLAVRGNEQF
TRBV19,TRBJ1-1,ASSARQGKGNTEAF
TRBV6-1,TRBJ2-1,ASSERGQDEQF
TRBV6-5,TRBJ1-2,ASRSPEKSIYGYT
TRBV27,TRBJ2-7,ATLDSSYEQY
TRBV2,TRBJ1-1,ASTSQGDTEAF
TRBV24-1,TRBJ1-4,ATSREDEKLF
TRBV4-1,TRBJ2-3,ASSPLGGGDRDTQY
TRBV30,TRBJ1-3,AWGKGSRNTIY
TRBV7-6,TRBJ2-1,ASRPVQGLGEQF
TRBV7-7,TRBJ2-1,ASSLLSSGRANEQF
TRBV7-9,TRBJ1-1,ASSFRQGEAAF
TRBV3-1/TRBV3-2,TRBJ1-1,ASSPGPGWVTEAF
TRBV18,TRBJ2-1,ASSPTVRDNEQF
TRBV10-3,TRBJ2-1,AISESSSGGYNEQF
TRBV5-1,TRBJ2-3,ASSPPGLAGGGDTQY
TRBV4-1,TRBJ1-1,ASSQKQGMNTEAF
TRBV5-1,TRBJ1-2,ASSLGDTRGGGYT
TRBV5-5,TRBJ1-4,ASSSQTGTNEKLF
TRBV7-3,TRBJ2-2,ASSLSQGAGELF
TRBV4-1,TRBJ2-7,ASSQFTGTFTYEQY
TRBV7-9,TRBJ2-2,ASSLDGHSTGELF